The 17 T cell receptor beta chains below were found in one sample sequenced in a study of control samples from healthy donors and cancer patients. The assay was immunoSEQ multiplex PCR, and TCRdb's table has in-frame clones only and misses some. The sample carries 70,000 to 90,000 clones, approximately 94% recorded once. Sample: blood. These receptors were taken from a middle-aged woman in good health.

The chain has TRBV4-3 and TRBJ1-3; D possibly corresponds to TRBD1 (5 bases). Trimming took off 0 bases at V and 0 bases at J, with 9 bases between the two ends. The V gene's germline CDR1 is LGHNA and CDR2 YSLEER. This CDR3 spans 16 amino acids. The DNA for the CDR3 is TGCGCCAGCAGCCAAGACGACAGAGACTCTGGAAACACCATATATTTT. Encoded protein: CASSQDDRDSGNTIYF.

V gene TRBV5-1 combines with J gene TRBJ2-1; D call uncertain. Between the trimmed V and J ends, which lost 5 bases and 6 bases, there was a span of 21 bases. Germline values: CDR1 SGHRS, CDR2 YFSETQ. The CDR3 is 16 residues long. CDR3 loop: CASRVVGGESGNEQFF. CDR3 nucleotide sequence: TGCGCCAGCAGAGTGGTTGGTGGAGAGTCTGGCAATGAGCAGTTCTTC.

The DNA for the CDR3 is TGTGCCAGCAGCTCAGGGGACAGGGGGCCCTACGAGCAGTACTTC. This sequence encodes CASSSGDRGPYEQYF. The chain carries TRBV7-9 and TRBJ2-7, with 12 bases identical to TRBD1. CDR3 size: 15 residues. Germline CDR1 and CDR2: SEHNR and FQNEAQ (reference sequence). The V gene end was trimmed by 4 bases and the J gene end by 2 bases; junction bases not matched to a gene: 3.

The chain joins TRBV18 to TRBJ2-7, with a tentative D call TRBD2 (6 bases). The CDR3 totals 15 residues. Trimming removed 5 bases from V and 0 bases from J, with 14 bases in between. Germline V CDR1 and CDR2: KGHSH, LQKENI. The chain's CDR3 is CASSKPGTSSYEQYF. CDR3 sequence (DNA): TGTGCCAGCTCAAAGCCCGGGACTTCCTCCTACGAGCAGTACTTC.

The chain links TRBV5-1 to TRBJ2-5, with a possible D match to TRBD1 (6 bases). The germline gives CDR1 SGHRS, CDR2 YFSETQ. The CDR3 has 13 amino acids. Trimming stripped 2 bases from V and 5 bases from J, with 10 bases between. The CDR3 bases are TGCGCCAGCAGCTTACAGGGTATGGAGACCCAGTACTTC. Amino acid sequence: CASSLQGMETQYF.

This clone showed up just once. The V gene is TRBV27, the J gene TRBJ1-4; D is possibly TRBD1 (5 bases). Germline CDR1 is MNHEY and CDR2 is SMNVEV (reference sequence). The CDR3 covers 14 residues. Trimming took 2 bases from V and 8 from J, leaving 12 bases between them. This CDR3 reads CASSLTQGWEKLFF. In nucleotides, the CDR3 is TGTGCCAGCAGTTTAACGCAGGGTTGGGAAAAACTGTTTTTT. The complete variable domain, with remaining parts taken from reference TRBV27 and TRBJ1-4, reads EAQVTQNPRYLITVTGKKLTVTCSQNMNHEYMSWYRQDPGLGLRQIYYSMNVEVTDKGDVPEGYKVSRKEKRNFPLILESPSPNQTSLYFCASSLTQGWEKLFFGSGTQLSVL.

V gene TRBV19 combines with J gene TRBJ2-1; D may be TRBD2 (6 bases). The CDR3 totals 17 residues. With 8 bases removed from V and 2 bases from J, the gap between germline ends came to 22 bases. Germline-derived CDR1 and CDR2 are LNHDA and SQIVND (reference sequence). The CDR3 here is CASHKGFLAAAYNEQFF. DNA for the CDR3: TGTGCCAGTCACAAGGGGTTTTTAGCGGCAGCCTACAATGAGCAGTTCTTC.

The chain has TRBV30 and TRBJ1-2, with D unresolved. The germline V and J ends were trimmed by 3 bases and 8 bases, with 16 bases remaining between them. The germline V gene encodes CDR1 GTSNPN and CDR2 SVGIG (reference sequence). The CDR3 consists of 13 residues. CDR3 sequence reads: CAWRSGMVSGYTF. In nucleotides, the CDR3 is TGTGCCTGGAGATCGGGAATGGTGTCGGGCTACACCTTC.

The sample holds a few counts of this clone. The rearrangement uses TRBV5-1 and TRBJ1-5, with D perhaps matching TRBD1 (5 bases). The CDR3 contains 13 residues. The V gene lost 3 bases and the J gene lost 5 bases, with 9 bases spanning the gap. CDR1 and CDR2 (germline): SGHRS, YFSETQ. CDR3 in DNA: TGCGCCAGCAGCTCCCGAGGGGATCAGCCCCAGCATTTT. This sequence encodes CASSSRGDQPQHF.

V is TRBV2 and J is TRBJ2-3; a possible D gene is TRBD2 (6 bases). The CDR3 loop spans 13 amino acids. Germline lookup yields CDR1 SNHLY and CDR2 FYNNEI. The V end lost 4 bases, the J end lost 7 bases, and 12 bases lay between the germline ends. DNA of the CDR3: TGTGCCAGCAGTGTGGAGGGCGTTAATACGCAGTATTTT. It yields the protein CASSVEGVNTQYF.

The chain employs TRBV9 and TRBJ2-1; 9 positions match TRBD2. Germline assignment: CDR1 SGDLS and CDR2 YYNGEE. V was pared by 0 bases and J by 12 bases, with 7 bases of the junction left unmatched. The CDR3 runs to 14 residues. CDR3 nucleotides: TGTGCCAGCAGCGTAGGCGGGGGGGCCGGATTGCAGTTCTTC. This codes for CASSVGGGAGLQFF.

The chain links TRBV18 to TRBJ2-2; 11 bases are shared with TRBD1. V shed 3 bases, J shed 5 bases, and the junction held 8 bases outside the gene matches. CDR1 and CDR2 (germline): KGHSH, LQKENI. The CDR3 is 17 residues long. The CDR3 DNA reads TGTGCCAGCTCACCGTACCGGGACAGGGGGATGACCGGGGAGCTGTTTTTT. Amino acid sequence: CASSPYRDRGMTGELFF.

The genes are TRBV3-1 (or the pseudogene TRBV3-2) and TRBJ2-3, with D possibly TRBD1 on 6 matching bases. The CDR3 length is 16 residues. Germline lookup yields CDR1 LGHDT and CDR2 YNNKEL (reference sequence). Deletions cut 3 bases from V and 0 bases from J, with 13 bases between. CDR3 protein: CASSQTGFPSTDTQYF. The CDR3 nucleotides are TGTGCCAGCAGCCAGACAGGTTTCCCTAGCACAGATACGCAGTATTTT.

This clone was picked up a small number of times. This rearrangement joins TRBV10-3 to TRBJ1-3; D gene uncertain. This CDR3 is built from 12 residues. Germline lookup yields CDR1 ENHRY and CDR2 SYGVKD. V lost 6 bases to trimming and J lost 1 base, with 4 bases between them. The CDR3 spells CAIRGSGNTIYF. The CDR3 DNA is TGTGCCATCAGAGGGTCTGGAAACACCATATATTTT.

The CDR3 region is CASSLVAGGLDQETQYF. The DNA for the CDR3 is TGTGCCAGCAGCTTAGTAGCGGGGGGGCTAGACCAAGAGACCCAGTACTTC. The chain carries TRBV7-6 and TRBJ2-5; 11 bases are a match to TRBD2. With 1 base clipped from V and 0 bases from J, the junction kept 4 bases outside the gene matches. Germline V gene sequence: CDR1 SGHVS, CDR2 FNYEAQ. The CDR3 has 17 amino acids.

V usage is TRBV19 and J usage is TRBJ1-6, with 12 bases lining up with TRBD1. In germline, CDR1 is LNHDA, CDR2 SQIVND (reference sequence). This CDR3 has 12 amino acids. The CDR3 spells CGSRDRGQPLHF. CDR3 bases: TGTGGGAGCCGGGACAGGGGGCAACCCCTCCACTTT.

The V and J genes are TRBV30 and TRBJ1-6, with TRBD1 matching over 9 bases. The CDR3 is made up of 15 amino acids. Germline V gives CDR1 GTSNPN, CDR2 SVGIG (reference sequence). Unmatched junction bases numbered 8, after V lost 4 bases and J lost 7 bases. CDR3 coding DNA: TGTGCCTGGAAAAGAGGACAGGGGCGCAATTCACCCCTCCACTTT. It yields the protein CAWKRGQGRNSPLHF.